These T cell receptor beta chains were read from a single sample in a study of T cells in Graves' hyperthyroidism and ophthalmopathy. TCRdb reprocessed the multiplex PCR reads with MiXCR, giving one entry per CDR3 protein. This table has fewer than 750,000 distinct CDR3 sequences, approximately 15% appearing once. Sequencing was carried out using blood. Receptor source: a woman aged 50 to 60 with Graves' ophthalmopathy. The CDR3 runs from the conserved cysteine through the conserved F or W. Fields, in order: CDR3 length, clone size, J gene, V gene, D gene, CDR3 protein, CDR3 DNA. D genes are given only for firm matches. Some rows have no size entry. The others give once, few or many, or a class for an expanded clone.

>15|NA|TRBJ1-1|TRBV7-2|NA
CASSLEQGRGTEAFF
TGTGCCAGCAGCTTAGAGCAGGGAAGGGGAACTGAAGCTTTCTTT
>15|few|TRBJ2-3|TRBV6-2/TRBV6-3|TRBD2
CASSYAGGAPDTQYF
TGTGCCAGCAGTTACGCGGGAGGGGCACCAGATACGCAGTATTTT
>13|few|TRBJ2-1|TRBV24-1|NA
CATSLVGGNEQFF
TGTGCCACCAGCCTAGTGGGGGGAAATGAGCAGTTCTTC
>16|many|TRBJ1-3|TRBV7-9|NA
CASSLGAEVSGNTIYF
TGTGCCAGCAGCTTAGGTGCCGAGGTATCTGGAAACACCATATATTTT
>15|NA|TRBJ1-3|TRBV19|TRBD1
CASSTGTGVGNTIYF
TGTGCCAGTAGTACCGGGACAGGTGTTGGAAACACCATATATTTT
>16|few|TRBJ1-2|TRBV15|TRBD1
CATSRERAQGAFGYTF
TGTGCCACCAGCAGAGAACGGGCACAGGGGGCGTTTGGCTACACCTTC
>13|NA|TRBJ2-7|TRBV12-3/TRBV12-4|NA
CASSWGAAYEQYF
TGTGCCAGCAGTTGGGGGGCGGCCTACGAGCAGTACTTC
>17|NA|TRBJ2-3|TRBV6-5|NA
CASSYVLAPSSTDTQYF
TGTGCCAGCAGTTACGTGCTAGCGCCGTCTAGCACAGATACGCAGTATTTT
>15|NA|TRBJ2-2|TRBV3-1|NA
CASSQDTTNTGELFF
TGTGCCAGCAGCCAAGATACAACGAACACCGGGGAGCTGTTTTTT
>14|many|TRBJ2-1|TRBV27|NA
CASSLSTSLYEQFF
TGTGCCAGCAGTTTATCAACTAGTTTGTATGAGCAGTTCTTC
>14|many|TRBJ2-7|TRBV6-2/TRBV6-3|TRBD2
CASSYSGTSYEQYF
TGTGCCAGCAGTTACTCAGGGACTAGCTACGAGCAGTACTTC
>15|many|TRBJ1-3|TRBV7-2|NA
CASSFKQGSGNTIYF
TGTGCCAGCAGCTTTAAACAGGGTTCTGGAAACACCATATATTTT
>14|NA|TRBJ2-5|TRBV7-9|NA
CASSFGLGVETQYF
TGTGCCAGCAGCTTCGGTCTGGGGGTGGAGACCCAGTACTTC
>15|NA|TRBJ2-3|TRBV11-2|TRBD2
CASSSVAGLAGGQYF
TGTGCCAGCAGCTCCGTAGCCGGGTTAGCGGGAGGGCAGTATTTT
>14|few|TRBJ2-2|TRBV29-1|TRBD1
CSAGTGRWSGELFF
TGCAGCGCCGGGACAGGGAGGTGGTCCGGGGAGCTGTTTTTT
>12|many|TRBJ2-5|TRBV2|NA
CASATSRETQYF
TGTGCCAGCGCGACTAGTCGAGAGACCCAGTACTTC
>14|many|TRBJ2-2|TRBV20-1|NA
CSARDQGNTGELFF
TGCAGTGCTAGAGATCAGGGGAACACCGGGGAGCTGTTTTTT
>17|many|TRBJ1-1|TRBV28|TRBD1
CASSPHRQGIMNTEAFF
TGTGCCAGCAGTCCCCACCGACAGGGTATTATGAACACTGAAGCTTTCTTT
>16|many|TRBJ2-7|TRBV5-1|TRBD1
CASSLGGQGMIYEQYF
TGCGCCAGCAGCTTGGGAGGACAGGGGATGATCTACGAGCAGTACTTC
>14|NA|TRBJ1-5|TRBV19|NA
CASSSRQLYQPQHF
TGTGCCAGTAGTTCTCGACAGTTGTATCAGCCCCAGCATTTT
>12|many|TRBJ2-3|TRBV28|NA
CASTRWPDTQYF
TGTGCCAGCACTAGGTGGCCAGATACGCAGTATTTT
>15|few|TRBJ2-2|TRBV24-1|NA
CATSEPTRSTGELFF
TGTGCCACCAGTGAGCCGACTCGGTCCACCGGGGAGCTGTTTTTT
>15|many|TRBJ2-1|TRBV28|NA
CASSLALAGGDEQFF
TGTGCCAGCAGTTTAGCCCTAGCCGGCGGCGATGAGCAGTTCTTC
>18|NA|TRBJ1-2|TRBV18|NA
CASSPRGQPTTSTYGYTF
TGTGCCAGCTCACCACGAGGTCAGCCCACAACCTCCACCTATGGCTACACCTTC
>14|few|TRBJ2-5|TRBV5-1|TRBD2
CASSFSGSPETQYF
TGCGCCAGCAGCTTTAGCGGGAGTCCAGAGACCCAGTACTTC
>13|few|TRBJ1-2|TRBV24-1|NA
CATSEATGYGYTF
TGTGCCACCAGTGAAGCGACAGGATACGGCTACACCTTC
>14|many|TRBJ2-2|TRBV10-3|NA
CAIGQGLRTGELFF
TGTGCCATCGGGCAGGGGTTGCGCACCGGGGAGCTGTTTTTT
>14|many|TRBJ1-2|TRBV28|NA
CASSLFGWPNGYTF
TGTGCCAGCAGTTTATTTGGGTGGCCCAATGGCTACACCTTC
>12|many|TRBJ1-1|TRBV20-1|NA
CSFTGVNTEAFF
TGCAGCTTTACTGGGGTGAACACTGAAGCTTTCTTT
>16|many|TRBJ2-3|TRBV5-1|NA
CASSKLRTGSTDTQYF
TGCGCCAGCAGCAAACTGAGGACTGGTAGCACAGATACGCAGTATTTT
>14|few|TRBJ1-4|TRBV3-1|NA
CASSQAALNEKLFF
TGTGCCAGCAGCCAAGCTGCCCTTAATGAAAAACTGTTTTTT
>13|once|TRBJ1-1|TRBV29-1|NA
CSVQGGLNTEALF
TGCAGCGTCCAAGGGGGGTTGAACACTGAAGCTCTCTTT
>14|NA|TRBJ2-3|TRBV7-6|NA
CASSLYGSSDTQYF
TGTGCCAGCAGCTTATATGGTAGCAGCGATACGCAGTATTTT
>13|NA|TRBJ2-2|TRBV7-3|NA
CASSLWDTQELFF
TGTGCCAGCAGCTTATGGGACACCCAGGAGCTGTTTTTT
>15|NA|TRBJ2-1|TRBV5-6|NA
CASSLIESSYNEQFF
TGTGCCAGCAGCTTGATAGAGAGCTCCTACAATGAGCAGTTCTTC
>13|many|TRBJ2-7|TRBV7-9|TRBD1
CASSTWDSYEQYF
TGTGCCAGCAGCACCTGGGACAGCTACGAGCAGTACTTC
>17|NA|TRBJ2-2|TRBV24-1|TRBD1
CATSDRDRAEQTGELFF
TGTGCCACCAGTGACAGGGACAGGGCTGAACAAACCGGGGAGCTGTTTTTT
>14|few|TRBJ1-6|TRBV6-8|NA
CACRRDRGDSPLHF
TGTGCCTGCCGACGGGATCGAGGTGATTCACCCCTCCACTTT
>16|many|TRBJ2-7|TRBV20-1|NA
CSAREFLQESSYEQYF
TGCAGTGCTAGAGAATTTTTACAGGAGAGCTCCTACGAGCAGTACTTC
>19|many|TRBJ2-1|TRBV11-2|TRBD2
CASSPTGSRGGLVYNEQFF
TGTGCCAGCAGCCCCACCGGTAGCCGGGGGGGGCTTGTCTACAATGAGCAGTTCTTC
>15|many|TRBJ2-2|TRBV7-6|NA
CASSLLSAGSGELFF
TGTGCCAGCAGCCTTCTTAGTGCAGGGTCCGGGGAGCTGTTTTTT
>16|many|TRBJ2-7|TRBV5-1|TRBD1
CASSHTGTGRTYEQYF
TGCGCCAGCAGCCATACCGGGACAGGGAGAACCTACGAGCAGTACTTC
>15|few|TRBJ1-6|TRBV20-1|NA
CSAREDRPGGSPLHF
TGCAGTGCTAGAGAAGACAGGCCCGGGGGGTCACCCCTCCACTTT
>13|NA|TRBJ2-7|TRBV7-9|TRBD1
CASSARQGSEQYF
TGTGCCAGCAGCGCCCGACAGGGTAGCGAGCAGTACTTC
>16|many|TRBJ2-7|TRBV11-2|NA
CASSPLTGAVGYEQYF
TGTGCCAGCAGCCCCCTGACGGGAGCGGTTGGCTACGAGCAGTACTTC
>13|NA|TRBJ2-3|TRBV29-1|TRBD2
CSVELAGTDTQYF
TGCAGCGTTGAACTAGCGGGGACAGATACGCAGTATTTT
>14|NA|TRBJ1-6|TRBV14|TRBD1
CASSRTGGASPLHF
TGTGCCAGCAGCCGAACAGGGGGCGCATCACCCCTCCACTTT
>16|NA|TRBJ2-5|TRBV9|TRBD2
CASSSVAGRGQETQYF
TGTGCCAGCAGCTCGGTAGCGGGGAGGGGGCAAGAGACCCAGTACTTC